The 17 T cell receptor beta chains presented below share a single source sample, sequenced in a study of shared clonotypes between healthy human individuals. It was CD45RO-negative cells, positively selected for CCR7, that made up naive CD8 cells, with terminally differentiated effector memory CD45RA+ cells excluded. Clones were read by immunoSEQ multiplex PCR, and TCRdb kept only the in-frame ones, dropping some. This sample has approximately 740,000 clones, with 92% found just once. Sequencing input: naive CD8+ T cells sorted from blood. The receptors were gathered from a man younger than 45 in good health.

V and J are TRBV10-3 and TRBJ1-2; unclear D gene. The CDR3 runs to 13 residues. CDR1 and CDR2 from the germline V gene are ENHRY and SYGVKD. Trimming took off 0 bases at V and 4 bases at J, with 6 bases between the two ends. The CDR3 spells CAISESSAYGYTF. The DNA of the CDR3 is TGTGCCATCAGTGAGTCCTCAGCCTATGGCTACACCTTC.

The V call is TRBV28, the J call TRBJ2-7, with 10 bases aligning to TRBD2. The length of the CDR3 is 14 residues. Germline V lookup: CDR1 MDHEN, CDR2 SYDVKM. V was clipped by 2 bases and J by 7 bases; unmatched bases: 5. This CDR3 is CASSLGAGGREQYF. CDR3 nucleotide sequence: TGTGCCAGCAGTTTAGGAGCGGGAGGGAGGGAGCAGTACTTC.

The V call is TRBV4-1, the J call TRBJ2-7; D may be TRBD2 (6 bases). The V and J ends lost 1 base and 3 bases respectively, with 13 bases between them. The CDR3 runs to 15 residues. Germline lookup yields CDR1 MGHRA and CDR2 YSYEKL. As DNA, the CDR3 is TGCGCCAGCAGCCAAGCAGAGACTAGTAACTACGAGCAGTACTTC. This gives the protein CASSQAETSNYEQYF.

The rearrangement uses TRBV15 and TRBJ1-1, with D unresolved. From germline, CDR1 is LNHNV and CDR2 YYDKDF (reference sequence). CDR3 length: 14 residues. With 7 bases removed from V and 0 bases from J, the gap between germline ends came to 12 bases. The CDR3 loop reads CATTTDVLNTEAFF. In DNA form, the CDR3 reads TGTGCCACCACCACAGACGTTTTGAACACTGAAGCTTTCTTT.

The chain couples TRBV7-6 to TRBJ2-5, with TRBD2 matching 8 bases. Trimming took 5 bases from V and 1 from J; bases not matched to a gene: 15. From germline, CDR1 is SGHVS and CDR2 FNYEAQ. CDR3 length: 18 residues. CDR3 amino acids: CASSHRRSLAGPQETQYF. In nucleotides, the CDR3 is TGTGCCAGCAGCCACCGAAGGTCTTTAGCGGGACCCCAAGAGACCCAGTACTTC.

The chain recombines TRBV7-2 with TRBJ2-3; no clear D gene. Germline CDR1 SGHTA, CDR2 FQGNSA. The CDR3 runs 14 residues. Trimming took 1 base from V and 6 from J, leaving 11 bases between them. The DNA of the CDR3 is TGTGCCAGCAGCTTAGATCCTGAACCGGATACGCAGTATTTT. This sequence encodes CASSLDPEPDTQYF.

The chain combines TRBV6-6 with TRBJ1-4; D may be TRBD1 (5 bases). Trimming removed 6 bases from V and 7 bases from J, with 12 bases in between. Germline V gene lookup returns CDR1 MNHNY and CDR2 SVGAGI (reference sequence). This CDR3 contains 13 residues. CDR3 residues: CASRRTQGEKLFF. CDR3 in DNA: TGTGCCAGCAGACGGACGCAGGGTGAAAAACTGTTTTTT.

The chain joins TRBV29-1 to TRBJ2-3, with TRBD2 matching 10 bases. CDR3 length equals 15 residues. Trimming cost V 6 bases and J 5 bases; bases outside gene matches: 11. Germline values: CDR1 SQVTM, CDR2 ANQGSEA. CDR3 sequence reads: CSVRGPGLALDTQYF. CDR3 in DNA: TGCAGCGTCCGAGGTCCGGGACTAGCGTTAGATACGCAGTATTTT.

The V and J genes are TRBV5-4 and TRBJ1-2; a weak D match, TRBD1 (6 bases). Trimming took off 4 bases at V and 7 bases at J, with 11 bases between the two ends. The CDR3 has 12 residues. Looked up from germline, CDR1 is SGHNT and CDR2 is YYREEE (reference sequence). CDR3 bases: TGTGCCAGCAGCGCAGGGGACTTTGGCTACACCTTC. Its translation: CASSAGDFGYTF.

The genes are TRBV10-3 and TRBJ2-2; TRBD2 matches at 11 bases. J gave up 0 bases and V 10 bases, and 16 bases lay outside the gene matches. There are 19 residues in the CDR3. CDR1 is ENHRY, CDR2 SYGVKD, per germline. Here the CDR3 reads CATQKSGIAGGPNTGELFF. As DNA, the CDR3 is TGTGCCACCCAGAAATCTGGTATAGCGGGAGGGCCGAACACCGGGGAGCTGTTTTTT.

This sequence joins TRBV7-9 and TRBJ2-6; 13 bases fit TRBD2. V shed 7 bases and J 7 bases; nucleotides not matched to a gene: 10. The CDR3 runs to 17 residues. Germline CDR1 reads SEHNR; CDR2 reads FQNEAQ (reference sequence). In DNA, the CDR3 is TGTGCCAGCACTGGGACTAGCGGGATTCCTTCCGCCAACGTCCTGACTTTC. Translated: CASTGTSGIPSANVLTF.

J is TRBJ1-1 and V is TRBV7-6; 10 bases are shared with TRBD1. CDR1 and CDR2 from the germline V gene are SGHVS and FNYEAQ. J lost 0 bases, V lost 5 bases, and 6 bases had no gene match. The CDR3 contains 16 residues. In nucleotides, the CDR3 is TGTGCCAGCAGCGCGCGACAGGGGGCGGTGAACACTGAAGCTTTCTTT. Protein product: CASSARQGAVNTEAFF.

This chain links TRBV4-1 with TRBJ2-7; D uncertain. The CDR3 spans 14 residues. V was pared by 1 base and J by 3 bases, with 10 bases between. Germline V gene sequence: CDR1 MGHRA, CDR2 YSYEKL. As DNA, the CDR3 is TGCGCCAGCAGCCAAGGGCCAGCGAACTACGAGCAGTACTTC. This translates into CASSQGPANYEQYF.

The chain employs TRBV4-3 and TRBJ1-1, with a possible D match to TRBD1 (6 bases). The ends were cut back, 0 bases at V and 1 base at J, with 15 bases in the middle. Germline lookup yields CDR1 LGHNA and CDR2 YSLEER. The CDR3 runs 17 residues. DNA for the CDR3: TGCGCCAGCAGCCAAGAATGGCCCGGACAGACGAACACTGAAGCTTTCTTT. Translation: CASSQEWPGQTNTEAFF.

Regarding this clone: The same CDR3 also results from other DNA sequences found in this sample. The V call is TRBV5-6, the J call TRBJ2-7; the D is unclear. CDR3 length: 12 amino acids. Germline-derived CDR1 and CDR2 are SGHDT and YYEEEE. Trimming left V 3 bases short and J 3 bases short, with 7 bases between. CDR3: CASSSSGYEQYF. CDR3 DNA sequence: TGTGCCAGCAGCTCCTCCGGCTACGAGCAGTACTTC.

This chain links TRBV6-6 with TRBJ2-7; D is possibly TRBD1 (5 bases). Germline V CDR1 and CDR2: MNHNY, SVGAGI (reference sequence). The CDR3 extends over 15 amino acids. Trimming took off 0 bases at V and 4 bases at J, with 13 bases between the two ends. The CDR3 region is CASSYSIPQDYEQYF. CDR3 DNA: TGTGCCAGCAGTTACTCGATCCCACAGGATTACGAGCAGTACTTC.

The V gene is TRBV6-6, the J gene TRBJ2-7; either TRBD1 or TRBD2 may fit D (5 bases each). Germline V CDR1 and CDR2: MNHNY, SVGAGI (reference sequence). Trimming took off 0 bases at V and 0 bases at J, with 6 bases between the two ends. This CDR3 is 14 amino acids long. The CDR3 loop is CASSYSGTSYEQYF. Here the CDR3 DNA reads TGTGCCAGCAGTTACTCTGGGACCTCCTACGAGCAGTACTTC.